This T cell receptor beta chain emerged from a study of naive and memory T cell subsets (dated by TCRdb to 2016 to 2017). Regarding the research as a whole: Sorted naive and memory T cell subsets from peripheral blood were analyzed in the study using a UMI-based, open-source pipeline for TCR alpha and beta sequencing. RNA was DNase-treated and reverse transcribed with TCR constant-region primers, mostly using SuperScript III. The results of the functional CMV T cell responses matched the IgG serology results in every case.

The library came from UMI-ligation and nested PCR. The beta constant-region primer was an equimolar mix of two oligonucleotides covering both TRBC1 and TRBC2. A single-stranded oligonucleotide bearing the SP2 primer plus a 12-nucleotide UMI was ligated onto the 3' end of the cDNA by T4 RNA ligase 1. The ligated cDNA went through four rounds of PCR with nested alpha and beta constant-region primers together with the SP2 primer. Incubation of the ligation reaction was carried out at 16 degrees C for about 19-25 hours. PCR2 was typically run as a SYBR Green qPCR and stopped at a predetermined threshold to prevent over-amplification. Apart from the first purification, every purification step used Agencourt AMPure XP magnetic beads. Library amounts were measured by Qubit and library quality was assessed on a TapeStation, where the main peak was expected at around 650 bp. Pooled libraries were sequenced on an Illumina MiSeq using v2 2x251 paired-end kits, and typically roughly 0.85-2.1 million reads were obtained per sample. Each sample's library went into the pool at roughly 4 nM, and roughly 4.5-8% PhiX was added to help with cluster recognition. In the original analysis: FASTQ reads processed by Demultiplexor were assigned V and J genes by Decombinator through tag matching that tolerated a single base-pair mismatch. Collapsinator used UMIs to correct both sequencing errors and frequency errors arising from PCR heterogeneity. TCRs were translated and CDR3s were extracted from the conserved cysteine to the FGXG phenylalanine by CDR3Translator, with non-productive sequences being flagged. Gini, Shannon entropy and inverse Simpson indices were calculated on repertoires that had been subsampled to equal numbers of UMI-defined TCRs. Power-law fits to clonotype abundance distributions were performed by maximum likelihood within the linear range. When run on a single naive CD8 sample, MIGEC and the pipeline yielded similar UMI counts, similar unique TCR numbers and similar clonal distributions. The repertoires were searched for about 7,300 CMV-associated CDR3 sequences that had been compiled from VDJdb and a published dataset. TCRdb reworked the public reads: Q25 trimming with fastp, MiXCR clone assembly, productive beta chains retained. Under each unique CDR3 protein, matching rows form one entry showing the most common genes and DNA. TCRdb, not the original authors, processed these V and J calls. The sample table lists 70,000 to 95,000 distinct CDR3 sequences, 7% to 7.5% of them with a count of one. Around 1.7% of the sample rests with the top ten.

What the study reported, not specific to this receptor: The repertoire findings for the naive and memory subsets could not be validated against a ground truth because none was available. The abundance of TCRs followed a power law with an exponent that differed between naive and memory subsets yet stayed consistent across the three individuals. RNA-based TCR counts may be influenced by expression changes linked to T cell activation and differentiation. Single alpha or beta chain sequences, rather than paired alpha/beta receptors, were used to define clonotypes. Following error correction, more than 95% of naive TCR sequences occurred only once, which made naive abundance distributions much steeper than those of memory subsets. In both CD4 and CD8 cells, a rise in Gini index and a fall in Shannon and inverse Simpson diversity were observed from naive through CM, EM and EMRA.

The germline ends are 12 bases apart after V is trimmed by 4 bases and J by 5 bases. The CDR3 holds 14 amino acids from the cysteine to the phenylalanine. Left in the record is the CDR3 DNA by itself, 42 bases read in frame from the first base. This clonotype was seen repeatedly, ten times or more. The clone's antigen remains unknown. Per-nucleotide qualities are absent, and no much larger clonotype sits a single base away. From the second PCR step onward, the TCR alpha chain libraries and the TCR beta chain libraries were amplified separately. The CMV status of each donor was determined by measuring IFNgamma production from CD4+ T cells after fresh PBMCs had been stimulated overnight with CMV viral lysate. Miltenyi beads were used first to positively select CD4 T cells, and CD8 T cells were then positively selected from the CD4-negative fraction. Cells were stained for CD3, CD4, CD8, CD45RA, CD27 and a live/dead dye and were sorted on a BD Aria II into four subsets based on CD45RA and CD27. A few healthy volunteers provided blood, and each donor's sample was split into CD4 and CD8 T cells and then further divided into four differentiation subsets. Roughly 0.12 L of peripheral blood was taken from each donor, and PBMC were separated by density-gradient centrifugation on Ficoll-Paque PLUS. The sorted cells were lysed in RLT buffer, after which RNA was extracted using a Qiagen RNeasy kit and kept at -80 degrees C.

The TCR sequence derives from a human donor in good health. Recombination linked TRBV12-3 or TRBV12-4 to TRBJ2-4; the D gene could be either TRBD1 or TRBD2, each agreeing at 5 bases. The sequencing sample was made of central memory CD4+ T cells from blood. Sample cell subset or site, as interpreted from the label and publication: central memory, CD45RA- CD27+. Here is the DNA: TGTGCCAGCAGTTACTCAGGGACCGAAAACATTCAGTACTTC. The resulting protein is CASSYSGTENIQYF.